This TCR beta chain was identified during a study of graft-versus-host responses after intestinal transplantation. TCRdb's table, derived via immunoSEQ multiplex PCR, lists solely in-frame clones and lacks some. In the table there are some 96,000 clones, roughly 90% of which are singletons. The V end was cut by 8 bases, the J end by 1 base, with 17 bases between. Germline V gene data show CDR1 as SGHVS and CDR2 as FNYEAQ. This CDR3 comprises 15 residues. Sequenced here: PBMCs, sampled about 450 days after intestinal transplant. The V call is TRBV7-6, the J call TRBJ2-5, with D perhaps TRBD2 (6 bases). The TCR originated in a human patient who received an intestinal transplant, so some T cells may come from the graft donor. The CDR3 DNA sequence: TGTGCCAGCGGGTCCAGGGAGGCAATCCAAGAGACCCAGTACTTC. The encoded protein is CASGSREAIQETQYF.